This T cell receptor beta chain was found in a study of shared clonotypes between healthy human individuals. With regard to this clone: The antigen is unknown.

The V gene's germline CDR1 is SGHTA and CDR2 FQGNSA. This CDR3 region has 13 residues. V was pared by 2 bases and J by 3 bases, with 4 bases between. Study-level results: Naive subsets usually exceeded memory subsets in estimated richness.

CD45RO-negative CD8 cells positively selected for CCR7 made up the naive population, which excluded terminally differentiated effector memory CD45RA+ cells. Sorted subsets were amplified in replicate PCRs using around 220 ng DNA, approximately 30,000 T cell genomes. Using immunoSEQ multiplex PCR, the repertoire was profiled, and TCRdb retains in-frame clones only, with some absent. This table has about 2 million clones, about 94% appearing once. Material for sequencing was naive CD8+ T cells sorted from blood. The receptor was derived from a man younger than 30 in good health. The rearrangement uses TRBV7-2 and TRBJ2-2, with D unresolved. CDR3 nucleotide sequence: TGTGCCAGCAGCTTATTCGACACCGGGGAGCTGTTTTTT. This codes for CASSLFDTGELFF.